This passage covers 17 T cell receptor beta chains from one sample sequenced in a study of cytomegalovirus exposure and HLA in healthy donors. PCR used 60 Vbeta primers and 13 Jbeta primers. The table came from immunoSEQ multiplex PCR; TCRdb's copy has only in-frame clones and leaves some out. The sample has roughly 140,000 clones, roughly 74% seen once. Sequencing input: PBMCs. The receptors derive from a woman in her forties in good health and CMV-seropositive.

V and J are TRBV5-1 and TRBJ1-1; TRBD1 matches 7 bases. Trimming removed 4 bases from V and 5 bases from J; junction bases left unmatched: 17. Germline CDR1 SGHRS, CDR2 YFSETQ. The CDR3 has 17 residues. Here the CDR3 DNA reads TGCGCCAGCAGCAAACAGGGGAAGGTCGGGTATGAGACTGAAGCTTTCTTT. Its protein is CASSKQGKVGYETEAFF.

This chain joins TRBV10-3 and TRBJ2-5; 14 nucleotides agree with TRBD2. The V gene's germline CDR1 is ENHRY and CDR2 SYGVKD. The CDR3 spans 16 residues. Germline trimming cut 6 bases from V and 2 bases from J; bases unmatched to any gene: 5. The CDR3 coding sequence is TGTGCCATCAGCTCCGGGACTAGCGGGGGACAAGAGACCCAGTACTTC. Translating gives CAISSGTSGGQETQYF.

The chain couples TRBV5-1 to TRBJ2-2; 11 positions agree with TRBD1. V shed 7 bases and J 5 bases; nucleotides not matched to a gene: 1. This CDR3 is 13 amino acids long. Germline values: CDR1 SGHRS, CDR2 YFSETQ. CDR3 residues: CASGTGGTGELFF. In DNA, the CDR3 is TGCGCCAGCGGGACAGGGGGGACCGGGGAGCTGTTTTTT.

J is TRBJ2-3 and V is TRBV7-2; 10 positions match TRBD2. The V gene's germline CDR1 is SGHTA and CDR2 FQGNSA. V lost 3 bases to trimming and J lost 4 bases; unmatched junction nucleotides: 4. This CDR3 spans 15 amino acids. The CDR3 DNA sequence: TGTGCCAGCAGCTTGCTAGCGGGAGCCTCAGATACGCAGTATTTT. Its protein product is CASSLLAGASDTQYF.

V gene TRBV19 combines with J gene TRBJ1-2; D unresolved. CDR1 and CDR2 (germline): LNHDA, SQIVND (reference sequence). The CDR3 sequence is 13 residues long. The V end lost 6 bases, the J end lost 6 bases, and 14 bases lay between the germline ends. CDR3 sequence reads: CASRNLDGDGYTF. The CDR3 region has the DNA TGTGCCAGTAGGAACCTTGACGGGGATGGCTACACCTTC. Together with reference TRBV19 and TRBJ1-2, the CDR3 gives the full variable domain: DGGITQSPKYLFRKEGQNVTLSCEQNLNHDAMYWYRQDPGQGLRLIYYSQIVNDFQKGDIAEGYSVSREKKESFPLTVTSAQKNPTAFYLCASRNLDGDGYTFGSGTRLTVV.

This chain links TRBV19 with TRBJ2-7; 10 bases map to TRBD2. CDR1 and CDR2 from the germline V gene are LNHDA and SQIVND (reference sequence). The V gene end was trimmed by 7 bases and the J gene end by 4 bases; junction bases not matched to a gene: 4. The CDR3 extends over 13 amino acids. The CDR3 loop reads CASTGTSVYEQYF. The CDR3 region has the DNA TGTGCCAGTACCGGGACTAGCGTTTACGAGCAGTACTTC.

The rearrangement uses TRBV7-9 and TRBJ2-1; 8 nucleotides line up with TRBD1. CDR3 length: 15 amino acids. CDR1 is SEHNR, CDR2 FQNEAQ, per germline (reference sequence). Trimming took 4 bases from V and 4 from J; bases not matched to a gene: 6. The CDR3 region is CASSSGQGRYNEQFF. CDR3 DNA: TGTGCCAGCAGCTCCGGACAGGGCCGATACAATGAGCAGTTCTTC.

The V and J genes are TRBV5-1 and TRBJ2-7; 10 nucleotides agree with TRBD2. Germline V gene data show CDR1 as SGHRS and CDR2 as YFSETQ. CDR3 size: 15 residues. The J segment lost 1 base and the V segment lost 4 bases, leaving 5 bases of the junction unmatched. The DNA for the CDR3 is TGCGCCAGCAGCCGCGGGACTAGCGAATCCTACGAGCAGTACTTC. Its protein product is CASSRGTSESYEQYF.

The J gene is TRBJ2-3, the V gene TRBV2, with 11 bases aligning to TRBD2. The CDR3 has 16 amino acids. CDR1 SNHLY and CDR2 FYNNEI come from the germline V gene. The trim removed 8 bases at V and 2 bases at J, leaving 9 bases unmatched. CDR3 in DNA: TGTGCCAGCGGGGATTTAGCGGGGGGGGTCACAGATACGCAGTATTTT. Residues: CASGDLAGGVTDTQYF. Full variable domain (outside the CDR3, taken from reference TRBV2 and TRBJ2-3): EPEVTQTPSHQVTQMGQEVILRCVPISNHLYFYWYRQILGQKVEFLVSFYNNEISEKSEIFDDQFSVERPDGSNFTLKIRSTKLEDSAMYFCASGDLAGGVTDTQYFGPGTRLTVL.

The chain is built from TRBV7-9 and TRBJ2-2; possible D gene TRBD1, 6 bases. Germline V lookup: CDR1 SEHNR, CDR2 FQNEAQ (reference sequence). This CDR3 is built from 16 residues. The V gene lost 2 bases and the J gene lost 4 bases, with 14 bases spanning the gap. CDR3 in DNA: TGTGCCAGCAGCTTAATCACAGGGATTTTCACCGGGGAGCTGTTTTTT. Protein product: CASSLITGIFTGELFF. Full variable domain (rest looked up from reference TRBV7-9 and TRBJ2-2): DTGVSQNPRHKITKRGQNVTFRCDPISEHNRLYWYRQTLGQGPEFLTYFQNEAQLEKSRLLSDRFSAERPKGSFSTLEIQRTEQGDSAMYLCASSLITGIFTGELFFGEGSRLTVL.

On this clone: The missing conserved phenylalanine or tryptophan at the end of this CDR3 makes a read error likely. The DNA is omitted, as the CDR3 cannot be located on it reliably, and the CDR3 follows TCRdb's listing. The rearrangement links TRBV2 to TRBJ2-7; the DNA was not used to check the table's D call, TRBD1. Germline V gives CDR1 SNHLY, CDR2 FYNNEI. The CDR3 sequence runs 12 residues, both termini included. The CDR3 protein is CASSGPGQALTT.

The J gene is TRBJ2-1, the V gene TRBV15; TRBD1 matches 8 bases. V shed 6 bases, J shed 4 bases, and the junction held 8 bases outside the gene matches. CDR1 and CDR2 from the germline V gene are LNHNV and YYDKDF (reference sequence). CDR3 size: 15 residues. In DNA, the CDR3 is TGTGCCACCAGTCTGAGGGACAGGCTTTACAATGAGCAGTTCTTC. It encodes CATSLRDRLYNEQFF.

V usage is TRBV6-6 and J usage is TRBJ2-3; TRBD2 matches 13 bases. The V and J ends lost 11 bases and 4 bases, in that order; junction bases with no gene match: 12. The CDR3 is 16 residues long. Germline V CDR1 and CDR2: MNHNY, SVGAGI (reference sequence). This CDR3 is CARDPNGTSGADTQYF. Written as DNA, the CDR3 is TGTGCCCGCGATCCTAACGGGACTAGCGGGGCAGATACGCAGTATTTT.

CDR3: CASSLAGSGYNEQFF. The CDR3 DNA follows: TGCGCCAGCAGCTTGGCCGGGAGCGGCTACAATGAGCAGTTCTTC. V is TRBV5-1 and J is TRBJ2-1; TRBD2 might be the D (6 bases). The germline V gene has CDR1 SGHRS and CDR2 YFSETQ. The CDR3 covers 15 residues. Trimming removed 0 bases at V and 3 bases at J, with 10 bases between.

J is TRBJ2-3 and V is TRBV7-2; a weak D match, TRBD2 (6 bases). In germline, CDR1 is SGHTA, CDR2 FQGNSA. Deletions cut 6 bases from V and 0 bases from J, with 13 bases between. The length of the CDR3 is 15 residues. The CDR3 DNA reads TGTGCCAGCAGGCGCGCCGGGACTAGCACAGATACGCAGTATTTT. Amino acid sequence: CASRRAGTSTDTQYF. Complete variable domain (other parts from reference TRBV7-2 and TRBJ2-3): GAGVSQSPSNKVTEKGKDVELRCDPISGHTALYWYRQSLGQGLEFLIYFQGNSAPDKSGLPSDRFSAERTGGSVSTLTIQRTQQEDSAVYLCASRRAGTSTDTQYFGPGTRLTVL.

This clone was counted many times. The V and J genes are TRBV7-2 and TRBJ2-1; TRBD2 agrees at 10 bases. Germline V gene sequence: CDR1 SGHTA, CDR2 FQGNSA. The CDR3 has 17 residues. With V trimmed by 5 bases and J by 8 bases, 15 bases remained unmatched. The CDR3 DNA reads as TGTGCCAGCAGCACCCGCGGGCCTAGCGGGAGTTGGGATGAGCAGTTCTTC. It specifies CASSTRGPSGSWDEQFF.

The chain recombines TRBV7-6 with TRBJ2-2; 7 positions match TRBD2. After removal of 0 bases from V and 6 bases from J, the junction contained 7 bases not matched to a gene. Looked up from germline, CDR1 is SGHVS and CDR2 is FNYEAQ. This CDR3 contains 16 residues. CDR3 DNA sequence: TGTGCCAGCAGCTTAGCTACCCCGACTAGCCCCGGGGAGCTGTTTTTT. Translated, it gives CASSLATPTSPGELFF.